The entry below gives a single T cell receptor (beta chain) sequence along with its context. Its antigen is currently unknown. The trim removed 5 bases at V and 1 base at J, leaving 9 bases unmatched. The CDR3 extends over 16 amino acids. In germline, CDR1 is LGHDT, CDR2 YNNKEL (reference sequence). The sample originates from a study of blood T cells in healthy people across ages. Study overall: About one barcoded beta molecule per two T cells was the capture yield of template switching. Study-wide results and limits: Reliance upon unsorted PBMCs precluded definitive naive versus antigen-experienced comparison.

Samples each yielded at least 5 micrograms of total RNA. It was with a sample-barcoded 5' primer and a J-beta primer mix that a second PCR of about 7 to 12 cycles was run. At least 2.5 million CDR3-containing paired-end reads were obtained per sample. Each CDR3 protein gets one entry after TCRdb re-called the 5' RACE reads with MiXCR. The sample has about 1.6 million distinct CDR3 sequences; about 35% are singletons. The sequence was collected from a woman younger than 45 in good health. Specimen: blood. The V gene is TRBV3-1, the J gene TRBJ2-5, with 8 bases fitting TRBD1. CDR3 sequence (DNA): TGTGCCAGCAGCTCCCGACCGGGACAGGCCCAAGAGACCCAGTACTTC. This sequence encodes CASSSRPGQAQETQYF.